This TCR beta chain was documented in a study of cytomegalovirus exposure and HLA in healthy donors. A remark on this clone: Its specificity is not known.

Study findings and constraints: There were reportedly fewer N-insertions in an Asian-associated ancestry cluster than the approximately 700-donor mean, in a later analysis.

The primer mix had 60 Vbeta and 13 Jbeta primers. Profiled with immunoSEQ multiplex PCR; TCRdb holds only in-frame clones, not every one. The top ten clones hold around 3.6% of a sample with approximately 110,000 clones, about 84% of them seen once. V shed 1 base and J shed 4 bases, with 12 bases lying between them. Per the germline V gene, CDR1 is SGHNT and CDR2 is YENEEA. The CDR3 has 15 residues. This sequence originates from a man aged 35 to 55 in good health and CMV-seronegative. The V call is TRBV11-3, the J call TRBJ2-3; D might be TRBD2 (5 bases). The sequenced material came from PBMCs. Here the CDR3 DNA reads TGTGCCAGCAGCTTAGGCATCGGGATCCCAGATACGCAGTATTTT. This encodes CASSLGIGIPDTQYF.